The source of this T cell receptor beta chain is a study of blood T cell repertoires in COVID-19. Study-wide background: Spain, Italy and the United States supplied samples that represented acute and convalescent COVID-19. T cells, B-cell-depleted T cells, or PBMCs provided the cDNA or gDNA that served as material.

CDR3 length: 16 amino acids. Germline V CDR1 and CDR2: SGHAT, FQNNGV. V lost 5 bases and J lost 4; bases outside the gene matches: 12. In the authors' methods: By means of reference gene primer amplification, nucleated cell counts were estimated. Using immunoSEQ multiplex PCR, the repertoire was profiled, and TCRdb retains in-frame clones only, with some absent. Clonal size and the V and J genes are those of that table, whereas D and trimming came from the DNA. The sample includes 100,000 or so clones, approximately 92% of them seen just once. Input material: peripheral blood. This chain joins TRBV11-2 and TRBJ2-3, with 7 nucleotides matching TRBD2. This TCR was recovered from a man aged 50 to 60 with active COVID-19. This CDR3 is CASSTRSPAGSDTQYF. CDR3 DNA sequence: TGTGCCAGCAGCACCCGGTCCCCAGCGGGGTCAGATACGCAGTATTTT.